The 12 T cell receptor beta chains listed next were all sequenced from one sample in a study of graft-versus-host responses after intestinal transplantation. Measured with immunoSEQ multiplex PCR; TCRdb has only the in-frame clones, and not every one. The repertoire holds around 15,000 clones, with under 70% as singletons. Intraepithelial and lamina propria lymphocytes were freed from processed graft tissue. The sequencing here drew on ileum tissue, taken roughly 720 days after intestinal transplantation. Receptor source: a human patient who received an intestinal transplant, so some T cells may come from the graft donor.

J is TRBJ2-6 and V is TRBV27; 10 bases agree with TRBD1. Germline-derived CDR1 and CDR2 are MNHEY and SMNVEV (reference sequence). This CDR3 is 17 amino acids long. The V segment lost 5 bases and the J segment 2 bases; nucleotides outside the gene matches: 6. The CDR3 spells CASSRGQGGTGANVLTF. CDR3 sequence (DNA): TGTGCCAGCAGTAGAGGACAGGGGGGAACTGGGGCCAACGTCCTGACTTTC.

The V call is TRBV27, the J call TRBJ2-3; weak D call: TRBD2 (5 bases). The germline V gene has CDR1 MNHEY and CDR2 SMNVEV (reference sequence). Deletions cut 2 bases from V and 6 bases from J, with 9 bases between. The CDR3 runs 13 residues. CDR3 sequence (DNA): TGTGCCAGCAGTTTAGGGTCGGGGGATACGCAGTATTTT. Translated: CASSLGSGDTQYF.

CDR3 nucleotide sequence: TGTGCCAGTAGTATACAGGGGGCGATCTCACCCCTCCACTTT. Its protein product is CASSIQGAISPLHF. V is TRBV19 and J is TRBJ1-6, with TRBD1 identical over 8 bases. V lost 2 bases to trimming and J lost 10 bases; unmatched junction nucleotides: 4. Per the germline V gene, CDR1 is LNHDA and CDR2 is SQIVND (reference sequence). The CDR3 consists of 14 residues.

This clone has only a few counts. This chain uses TRBV5-4 with TRBJ1-6, with a weak D call TRBD1 (6 bases). Trimming pared 4 bases from V and 0 bases from J, leaving 11 bases between. The CDR3 is made up of 16 amino acids. The germline CDR1 and CDR2 sequences are SGHNT and YYREEE (reference sequence). CDR3 amino acids: CASSQGQSSYNSPLHF. In DNA, the CDR3 is TGTGCCAGCAGCCAAGGACAGAGCTCCTATAATTCACCCCTCCACTTT.

This chain links TRBV5-1 with TRBJ1-2, with TRBD1 matching 7 bases. V lost 4 bases, J lost 7 bases, and 10 bases stayed unmatched. Germline lookup yields CDR1 SGHRS and CDR2 YFSETQ. The CDR3 sequence is 14 residues long. As DNA, the CDR3 is TGCGCCAGCAGCCTTATCGGGACAGATCTTGGCTACACCTTC. Its protein product is CASSLIGTDLGYTF.

In this sample, this clone is medium-sized. The V gene is TRBV14, the J gene TRBJ1-6; D is unresolved. Germline CDR1 and CDR2: SGHDN and FVKESK. Trimming left V 2 bases short and J 10 bases short, with 15 bases between. The CDR3 totals 15 residues. The CDR3 spells CASSQTLTSVSPLHF. Written as DNA, the CDR3 is TGTGCCAGCAGCCAAACTCTGACTTCGGTATCACCCCTCCACTTT.

This chain uses TRBV7-9 with TRBJ1-2; perhaps TRBD1 as D (5 bases). The CDR3 is 14 residues long. V was trimmed by 1 base and J by 4 bases, leaving 10 bases between them. Germline assignment: CDR1 SEHNR and CDR2 FQNEAQ (reference sequence). CDR3 residues: CASSLGQGIYGYTF. The CDR3 region has the DNA TGTGCCAGCAGCTTAGGGCAGGGCATCTATGGCTACACCTTC.

This clone was observed a handful of times. The chain couples TRBV2 to TRBJ2-1; a weak D match, TRBD2 (6 bases). The germline V gene has CDR1 SNHLY and CDR2 FYNNEI. Trimming stripped 7 bases from V and 3 bases from J, with 16 bases between. CDR3 length: 15 residues. DNA of the CDR3: TGTGCCAGCAAAACTGCCGGGGGTGACTACAATGAGCAGTTCTTC. Translated, it gives CASKTAGGDYNEQFF.

J is TRBJ1-2 and V is TRBV5-1, with D perhaps TRBD1 (5 bases). Trimming removed 3 bases at V and 4 bases at J, with 22 bases between. The CDR3 runs 17 residues. The germline V gene has CDR1 SGHRS and CDR2 YFSETQ. The DNA of the CDR3 is TGCGCCAGCAGCTCATACACCGGGACTGACAAGACCTATGGCTACACCTTC. It is translated as CASSSYTGTDKTYGYTF.

This chain links TRBV7-6 with TRBJ2-1; 7 nucleotides match TRBD1. There are 15 residues in the CDR3. Germline V lookup: CDR1 SGHVS, CDR2 FNYEAQ. V lost 1 base, J lost 5 bases, and 5 bases stayed unmatched. CDR3 loop: CASSLDRGAHNEQFF. CDR3 sequence (DNA): TGTGCCAGCAGCTTAGACAGGGGCGCCCACAATGAGCAGTTCTTC.

The chain recombines TRBV7-9 with TRBJ1-6, with TRBD1 identical over 9 bases. Trimming removed 0 bases from V and 9 bases from J; junction bases left unmatched: 3. Germline CDR1 and CDR2: SEHNR and FQNEAQ (reference sequence). The CDR3 has 15 amino acids. The CDR3 bases are TGTGCCAGCAGCTTAGCGCCGGGACAGGGTTCACCCCTCCACTTT. This codes for CASSLAPGQGSPLHF.

This clone was seen a handful of times. The rearrangement uses TRBV15 and TRBJ2-7; TRBD1 matches 7 bases. The CDR3 consists of 15 residues. The germline V gene has CDR1 LNHNV and CDR2 YYDKDF (reference sequence). Losses at the gene ends were 1 base for V and 3 bases for J; bases not matched to a gene: 6. CDR3 sequence reads: CATSRGIAGGYEQYF. The CDR3 DNA follows: TGTGCCACCAGCAGAGGTATAGCAGGGGGCTACGAGCAGTACTTC.